Below, one T cell receptor beta chain is given with its context. It lacks a known antigen. Base qualities are missing; no much larger clone stands one base away. The sample's time point label, in plain terms: cells obtained before transplantation from donor or recipient. CD3+CD4+ and CD3+CD8+ populations were FACS-sorted from unstimulated pre-transplant donor and recipient cells taken from spleen or lymph nodes. V gives up 4 bases and J gives up 9 bases, and the segment between their germline ends measures 19 bases. As encoded in the germline V gene (reference sequence), CDR1 is SGHNT while CDR2 is YYREEE. The CDR3, from cysteine to phenylalanine, totals 15 residues. The DNA shown is the 45-base CDR3, in frame from base 1. The library came from the immunoSEQ multiplex PCR assay. For most patients, genomic DNA was isolated using the Qiagen DNeasy Blood and Tissue Kit and was shipped frozen to Adaptive Biotechnologies for TCR sequencing. For most patients, genomic DNA was subjected to high-throughput TCR-beta CDR3 sequencing by Adaptive Biotechnologies. Processing in the source paper ran as follows. TCR sequencing data were retrieved from Adaptive's ImmunoSEQ software for around 18 patients, whereas three other patients were processed with MiXCR and VDJtools. CD4 versus CD8 sorting errors were corrected by removing sequences found in both subsets at a frequency ratio below 5:1. CDR3 nucleotide sequences shared by donor and recipient were removed because the origin of these sequences could not be assigned. Alloreactive clones required at least 2-fold expansion over unstimulated cells and minimum CFSE-low frequency of 0.002% (template counts) or 0.001% (read counts). Clones detected in sequenced pre-transplant spleen, lymph node, or MLR CFSE-low populations of the donor or recipient were defined as mappable. Cumulative frequency of alloreactive clones was calculated as a percentage of all sequences weighted by copy number. Sourced from immuneACCESS, this table was stored by TCRdb with only in-frame sequences that have V and J called. A share of the clones is absent; for the studies checked, an unresolved V gene accounts for under half, and the remainder has no known explanation. That table gives V, J and clone size, and the DNA gave D and trimming. The sample yields about 81,000 clones; roughly 89% were counted once. The ten biggest clones cover roughly 0.37% of the sample.

The data were obtained in a study of graft-versus-host responses after intestinal transplantation (dated by TCRdb to 2020 to 2022). About the full investigation: The transplants that recipients received were multivisceral, liver-intestinal, or isolated intestinal. A peak of at least 4% donor T cells among recipient peripheral blood mononuclear cells was the definition used for donor T cell macrochimerism. To identify alloreactive clones, pre-transplant mixed lymphocyte reaction products were sequenced and then compared with unstimulated pre-transplant donor and recipient T cells. The cohort enrolled 20 to 30 intestinal transplant recipients, one of whom was a retransplant, and 3 patients without pretransplant specimens were excluded. After intestinal transplantation, graft-versus-host and host-versus-graft alloreactive T cell clones in the graft, circulation and bone marrow were tracked using bulk TCR-beta CDR3 sequencing. Instead of going to the commercial service, samples from a few later patients were sequenced in-house on an Illumina MiSeq and processed with MiXCR. Every recipient was given anti-thymocyte globulin induction, followed by around three years of maintenance tacrolimus and steroids. Paper-wide results and their limitations: Early after transplant, peak levels of circulating GvH clones were found to be associated with declines in HvG clones. High GvH to HvG T cell clonal ratios were observed in the allografts of patients with donor T cell macrochimerism. GvH clones were found in recipient bone marrow, and some of the GvH clones appeared earlier in ileal mucosa or blood, which is consistent with an intestinal mucosal origin. Conclusions were limited by the relatively low number and heterogeneity of intestinal transplant patients.

This receptor was obtained from a human donor who received an intestinal transplant. This sequence uses TRBV5-4 and TRBJ2-2; the D gene lacks a confident call. Sequences were derived from unstimulated CD4+ T cells sorted from spleen or lymph node cells, sampled before intestinal transplant. The nucleotide sequence reads as follows: TGTGCCAGCAGCACCCTAGGAGTCCCCGAACGGGAGCTGTTTTTT. Its product reads: CASSTLGVPERELFF. The reference TRBV5-4 and TRBJ2-2 proteins fill in what lies around the CDR3, so the full variable domain reads ETGVTQSPTHLIKTRGQQVTLRCSSQSGHNTVSWYQQALGQGPQFIFQYYREEENGRGNFPPRFSGLQFPNYSSELNVNALELDDSALYLCASSTLGVPERELFFGEGSRLTVL.